This T cell receptor beta chain was captured in a study of blood T cell repertoires in COVID-19. Study details: Sites in the United States, Italy and Spain provided acute and convalescent COVID-19 samples. PBMCs, B-cell-depleted T cells, or T cells provided the cDNA or gDNA that made up the material.

In the study's own analysis: Amplifying reference gene primers gave estimates of nucleated cell counts. Here immunoSEQ multiplex PCR was the method, and the copy in TCRdb shows in-frame clones only, minus some. D and trimming come from the DNA, and the V and J calls and clone size come from that table. The sample comprises about 280,000 clones, 85% of which are singletons, and about 2.3% rests with the top ten. The CDR3 has 13 amino acids. Germline V lookup: CDR1 SNHLY, CDR2 FYNNEI. Deletions cut 7 bases from V and 7 bases from J, with 16 bases between. Each participant's cohort was designated according to participant-reported clinical history.

The V call is TRBV2, the J call TRBJ1-2; maybe TRBD1 (5 bases). The clonotype was recovered from a woman in her fifties or sixties who had recovered from COVID-19. The sequenced sample consisted of PBMCs or T cells enriched from blood (not recorded which). CDR3 DNA: TGTGCCAGCACCCAGGGCCGGTCGGGTGGCTACACCTTC. It is translated as CASTQGRSGGYTF.